The 15 T cell receptor beta chains below all came from one sample that was sequenced in a study of STAT5B mutations in CD4+ large granular lymphocyte leukemia (dated by TCRdb to 2022 to 2024). Library prep was done by the immunoSEQ multiplex PCR assay. Held by TCRdb, this immuneACCESS table contains in-frame sequences only and omits some clones. Under half of the omission traces to an unresolved V gene where checked; the cause of the rest is unknown. This sample comprises more than 30,000 clones, roughly 78% of them detected only once. Approximately 0.49% of the sample lies in the top ten. The sample consisted of CD4+ T cells from blood buffy coats. These TCRs come from a human donor in good health.

This clone was seen only a few times. V and J are TRBV10-2 and TRBJ1-1; maybe TRBD1 (5 bases). This CDR3 has 13 amino acids. Deletions cut 7 bases from V and 4 bases from J, with 13 bases between. Germline lookup yields CDR1 WSHSY and CDR2 SAAADI. CDR3 loop: CASNRGSSTEAFF. The CDR3 coding sequence is TGCGCCAGCAATAGGGGTAGTAGCACTGAAGCTTTCTTT.

J is TRBJ2-5 and V is TRBV7-9; 7 bases are shared with TRBD1. The CDR3 contains 14 residues. CDR1 SEHNR and CDR2 FQNEAQ come from the germline V gene (reference sequence). J was trimmed by 1 base and V by 1 base; bases with no gene match: 0. CDR3 nucleotides: TGTGCCAGCAGCTTAGGACAGGGCCAAGAGACCCAGTACTTC. This codes for CASSLGQGQETQYF.

This sequence joins TRBV19 and TRBJ2-4; D is unresolved. Trimming removed 8 bases at V and 0 bases at J, with 11 bases between. This CDR3 contains 14 residues. Germline CDR1 is LNHDA and CDR2 is SQIVND (reference sequence). CDR3 bases: TGTGCCAGTTCCGGACGGCTAGCCAAAAACATTCAGTACTTC. Translating it yields CASSGRLAKNIQYF.

This sequence joins TRBV7-9 and TRBJ2-5; TRBD2 matches 14 bases. V lost 3 bases to trimming and J lost 10 bases; unmatched junction nucleotides: 13. The CDR3 covers 17 residues. Germline V gene data show CDR1 as SEHNR and CDR2 as FQNEAQ (reference sequence). In nucleotides, the CDR3 is TGTGCCAGCAGCTTCCTCGGGACTAGCGGGGGTCGCGGTGGCCAGTACTTC. This translates into CASSFLGTSGGRGGQYF.

This sequence joins TRBV28 and TRBJ2-3, with a tentative D call TRBD1 (5 bases). Germline V gives CDR1 MDHEN, CDR2 SYDVKM. The CDR3 has 15 amino acids. Trimming stripped 5 bases from V and 1 base from J, with 13 bases between. CDR3 sequence (DNA): TGTGCCAGCAGTCCTCCTTCACAGGGCACAGATACGCAGTATTTT. Amino acid sequence: CASSPPSQGTDTQYF.

V gene TRBV7-8 combines with J gene TRBJ1-3; D ambiguous. This CDR3 is built from 13 residues. Germline V lookup: CDR1 SGHVS, CDR2 FQNEAQ. V was shortened by 1 base and J by 0 bases, with 1 base between the two germline ends. The CDR3 DNA follows: TGTGCCAGCAGCTTAGTCTCTGGAAACACCATATATTTT. This sequence encodes CASSLVSGNTIYF.

This clone was seen a few times. In DNA form, the CDR3 reads TGCGCCAGCAGCTTCGCGACCGTCTCTGGGGCCAACGTCCTGACTTTC. Its translation: CASSFATVSGANVLTF. The chain couples TRBV5-1 to TRBJ2-6; no definite D call. V was cut by 2 bases and J by 0 bases, with 9 bases left in between. Germline loops: CDR1 SGHRS, CDR2 YFSETQ. CDR3 length: 16 amino acids.

This chain links TRBV5-1 with TRBJ1-2, with D unclear. CDR3 size: 15 residues. V gave up 5 bases and J gave up 6 bases, with 20 bases separating them. The germline gives CDR1 SGHRS, CDR2 YFSETQ. In nucleotides, the CDR3 is TGCGCCAGCAGTTCATTTATGGGGTCCCGGGATGGCTACACCTTC. The encoded protein is CASSSFMGSRDGYTF. Full variable domain (remainder filled in from reference TRBV5-1 and TRBJ1-2): KAGVTQTPRYLIKTRGQQVTLSCSPISGHRSVSWYQQTPGQGLQFLFEYFSETQRNKGNFPGRFSGRQFSNSRSEMNVSTLELGDSALYLCASSSFMGSRDGYTFGSGTRLTVV.

The chain carries TRBV6-1 and TRBJ1-2; the D is unclear. CDR1 and CDR2 from the germline V gene are MNHNS and SASEGT. The CDR3 consists of 14 residues. The V end lost 6 bases, the J end lost 1 base, and 12 bases lay between the germline ends. The CDR3 here is CASSREQLNYGYTF. In DNA, the CDR3 is TGTGCCAGCAGCCGAGAACAGCTTAACTATGGCTACACCTTC.

As regards this clone: Sequence at one end of the junction differs from germline and may be a read error. The V gene is TRBV7-9, the J gene TRBJ1-1, with 8 bases identical to TRBD1. There are 14 residues in the CDR3. Germline CDR1 and CDR2: SEHNR and FQNEAQ (reference sequence). CDR3: CASSPGQVNTEAFF. CDR3 coding DNA: TGTGCCAGCAGCCCGGGACAGGTGAATACTGAAGCTTTCTTT.

The genes are TRBV5-6 and TRBJ1-2; 7 positions agree with TRBD1. CDR1 is SGHDT, CDR2 YYEEEE, per germline. There are 15 residues in the CDR3. The V segment lost 0 bases and the J segment 5 bases; nucleotides outside the gene matches: 7. CDR3 nucleotide sequence: TGTGCCAGCAGCTTGGTGGGAGGGGGCCAGTATGGCTACACCTTC. This codes for CASSLVGGGQYGYTF.

The rearrangement links TRBV5-6 to TRBJ1-4; D perhaps matches TRBD1 (6 bases). The CDR3 consists of 13 residues. Trimming took 4 bases from V and 8 from J, leaving 12 bases between them. Germline lookup yields CDR1 SGHDT and CDR2 YYEEEE. CDR3 in amino acids: CASSNPQGEKLFF. The CDR3 DNA is TGTGCCAGCAGCAACCCTCAGGGGGAAAAACTGTTTTTT. Full variable domain (outside the CDR3, taken from reference TRBV5-6 and TRBJ1-4): DAGVTQSPTHLIKTRGQQVTLRCSPKSGHDTVSWYQQALGQGPQFIFQYYEEEERQRGNFPDRFSGHQFPNYSSELNVNALLLGDSALYLCASSNPQGEKLFFGSGTQLSVL.

The rearrangement links TRBV6-6 to TRBJ1-1; D gene ambiguous. The CDR3 extends over 12 amino acids. Germline CDR1 and CDR2: MNHNY and SVGAGI (reference sequence). V gave up 5 bases and J gave up 6 bases, with 10 bases separating them. The CDR3 loop reads CASSDGIPEAFF. The CDR3 DNA reads TGTGCCAGCAGTGATGGTATCCCTGAAGCTTTCTTT.

The chain recombines TRBV7-8 with TRBJ2-5; 12 nucleotides line up with TRBD2. Germline V gene sequence: CDR1 SGHVS, CDR2 FQNEAQ. The CDR3 length is 17 residues. The V gene end was trimmed by 4 bases and the J gene end by 2 bases; junction bases not matched to a gene: 8. DNA for the CDR3: TGTGCCAGCAGCTCCCTCCCACTAGCGGGGGGTCAAGAGACCCAGTACTTC. This encodes CASSSLPLAGGQETQYF.

V usage is TRBV25-1 and J usage is TRBJ1-2, with TRBD1 matching 8 bases. The CDR3 has 14 residues. Per germline, CDR1 MGHDK and CDR2 SYGVNS. V trimming: 8 bases; J trimming: 8 bases; junction bases outside the gene matches: 13. The CDR3 region has the DNA TGTGCCAGCCACCCATCAGGGGGCCCTAAGGGCTACACCTTC. It codes for CASHPSGGPKGYTF.